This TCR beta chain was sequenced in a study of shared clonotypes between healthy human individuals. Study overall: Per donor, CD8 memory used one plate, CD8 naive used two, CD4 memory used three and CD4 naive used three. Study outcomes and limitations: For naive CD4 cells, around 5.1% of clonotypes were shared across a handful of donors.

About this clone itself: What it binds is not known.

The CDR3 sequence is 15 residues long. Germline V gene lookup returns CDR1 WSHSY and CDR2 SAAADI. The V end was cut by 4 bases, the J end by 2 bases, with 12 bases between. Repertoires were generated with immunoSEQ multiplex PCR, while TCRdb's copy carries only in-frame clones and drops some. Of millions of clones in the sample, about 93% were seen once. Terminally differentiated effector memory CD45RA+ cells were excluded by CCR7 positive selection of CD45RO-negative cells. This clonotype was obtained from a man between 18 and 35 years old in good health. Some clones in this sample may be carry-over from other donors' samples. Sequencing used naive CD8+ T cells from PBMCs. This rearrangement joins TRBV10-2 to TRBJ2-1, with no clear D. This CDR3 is CASSAPNLAYNEQFF. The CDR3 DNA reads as TGCGCCAGCAGTGCCCCAAACCTCGCCTACAATGAGCAGTTCTTC.